This T cell receptor beta chain was identified in a study of prognosis after radiotherapy for stage I lung cancer (dated by TCRdb to the early 2020s). With regard to the full study: Between early 2018 and January 2019, 20 or so stage I NSCLC patients were enrolled in Nanjing, China. Using image-guided IMRT or VMAT, SBRT was delivered in 3 to 5 fractions at a biologically effective dose of at least 100 Gy. More than eleven cases involved newly diagnosed primary stage I lung tumors, and 4 to 6 involved oligometastatic NSCLC subsequent to surgical resection of the primary tumor. Peripheral blood TCR beta repertoires were profiled in stage I NSCLC patients before and after stereotactic body radiotherapy, and the study then linked these repertoires to distant failure. On tumor histology, twelve patients had adenocarcinoma and roughly 7 had squamous cell carcinoma. All patients were regarded as medically inoperable, because of comorbidities in about eleven patients and refusal of surgery in more than 5 patients. The cohort included about a dozen men and about six women, with a median age of approximately 73 years and a range of about 50 to 90 years. A total of 40 or so blood samples from approximately 20 patients were sequenced, with one sample obtained before and one obtained after SBRT for each patient. Concurrent therapy was not administered to any patient alongside SBRT. About 20% of the 19 patients developed distant metastases after SBRT, at a median of around 7 months; the other 15 showed no significant progression. The research as a whole found: The small cohort and short follow-up limited the study, so independent validation of the findings is needed. Post-SBRT Shannon entropy and its change from baseline were lower in patients who developed distant metastases; baseline Shannon entropy was not associated with metastases. After SBRT, the count of unique TCR clones dropped from a median of roughly 10,000 beforehand to 6,500 to 8,000 afterward (Wilcoxon paired P=0.011). Tumor specificity of expanded TCR clones was not determined. None of the reported P values were adjusted for multiple comparisons. Differences by metastasis status were reportedly seen in TRBV and TRBJ usage frequencies, involving two V genes at baseline and, after SBRT, roughly ten V genes and two J genes.

The germline V gene (reference sequence) specifies SGHNT as CDR1 and YYREEE as CDR2. The CDR3, cysteine through phenylalanine, is 11 amino acids long. Just CDR3 DNA is preserved here, 33 bases in frame from base 1. The V end loses 4 bases and the J end loses 8 bases, and a stretch of 9 bases separates them. The TCR beta CDR3 region was amplified from genomic DNA by two rounds of multiplex PCR. The first PCR round used primers specific to each TRBV and TRBJ gene, and the primer sequences were filed in Chinese patent CN105087789A. Universal primers were used in the second round of PCR. The Roche High Pure PCR Template Preparation Kit was used to extract genomic DNA from frozen PBMCs. The libraries underwent paired-end sequencing with 151 bp reads on an Illumina HiSeq 3000. For the original study's pipeline: CutAdapt was used to remove raw reads lacking the multiplex PCR primer sequences. PEAR was used to merge high-quality paired reads into contigs. TRB V, D and J gene segments were assigned to each contig with MiXCR by alignment to reference sequences. To remove sequencing errors, CDR3 sequences were clustered according to base quality and sequence similarity. Shannon entropy, normalized by the natural log of the productive TCR sequence number, served as the measure of diversity. One minus Shannon entropy divided by the natural log of the number of unique clonotypes was used as the definition of clonality. The Youden index of ROC curves was used to select progression-free survival cut-offs for repertoire metrics, and analyses were performed in R 3.5.3. TCRdb ran its own pipeline on the public reads, namely fastp trimming at Q25 and MiXCR clone calling, and kept in-frame beta chains. Each CDR3 protein gets just one entry, which takes the most common genes and DNA from the rows behind it. V and J calls and clone size were set by TCRdb, not the authors. The sample records more than 15,000 distinct CDR3 sequences, more than 15% of which are singletons. The top ten constitute over 30% of the sample.

All patients had node-negative disease on CT and PET/CT, and none had a history of other malignancies or had previously received chemotherapy or radiotherapy. At each of two time points, six milliliters of peripheral venous blood were collected into EDTA tubes. Ficoll-Paque Plus density-gradient centrifugation was used to isolate PBMCs. Samples were stored at -80°C immediately after collection until analysis. At least ten counts were recorded for this clonotype. Its recognized antigen is unknown. Per-base qualities were not stored, and no clone one base away is much larger. The receptor comes from a donor over 45 with non-small cell lung cancer. Specimen: PBMCs, collected before or after stereotactic body radiation therapy (not recorded which). The V and J segments used are TRBV5-4 and TRBJ1-2; the D gene is perhaps TRBD1, on 5 matching bases. The encoded CDR3 is CASSPGTGYTF. The nucleotide sequence is TGTGCCAGCAGCCCTGGGACGGGCTACACCTTC.